The rows below give T cell receptor beta chains drawn from one sample of a study of shared clonotypes between healthy human individuals. Clones were read by immunoSEQ multiplex PCR, and TCRdb kept only the in-frame ones, dropping some. The sample shows about 600,000 clones, roughly 98% of them seen only once. Input material: naive CD8+ T cells sorted from blood. All receptors derive from a man under 40 in good health. CDR3s include the opening cysteine and the closing phenylalanine or tryptophan. The order of the fields is J gene, clone size, D gene, V gene, CDR3 DNA, CDR3 protein. A D gene is named only where the DNA matches it firmly. Not all rows give a size; the values are once, few, many and, for expanded clones, a class.

TRBJ2-7,once,.,TRBV18,TGTGCCAGCTCACCAGAGCTAAAGGAGACCTCCTACGAGCAGTACTTC,CASSPELKETSYEQYF
TRBJ2-7,.,.,TRBV18,TGTGCCAGCGCCCTCGTGGGGGGAACCTACGAGCAGTACTTC,CASALVGGTYEQYF
TRBJ2-1,.,.,TRBV4-3,TGCGCCAGCAGCCAAGGGTCTAGCAGCTACAATGAGCAGTTCTTC,CASSQGSSSYNEQFF
TRBJ1-2,.,TRBD1,TRBV9,TGTGCCAGCAGCGTAGTTCCCGACAGGGGGGATGGCTACACCTTC,CASSVVPDRGDGYTF
TRBJ2-1,.,TRBD2,TRBV28,TGTGCCAGCATGGTAGCGGGAGGGCCCCCTGAGCAGTTCTTC,CASMVAGGPPEQFF
TRBJ2-1,.,.,TRBV27,TGTGCCAGCAGTTCGGGCGCACTAGCTTACAATGAGCAGTTCTTC,CASSSGALAYNEQFF
TRBJ2-1,.,.,TRBV6-5,TGTGCCAGCATGCTCTACAATGAGCAGTTCTTC,CASMLYNEQFF
TRBJ1-1,.,TRBD1,TRBV30,TGTGCCTTCACAGGGGGTCACACTGAAGCTTTCTTT,CAFTGGHTEAFF
TRBJ1-4,.,.,TRBV27,TGTGCCAGCAGCCTAGGGGGGGCTACTGAAAAACTGTTTTTT,CASSLGGATEKLFF
TRBJ2-7,.,.,TRBV28,TGTGCCAGCAGTCCGTGGGTGCTAAGTCCCAGAGAGTACTTC,CASSPWVLSPREYF
TRBJ2-7,.,.,TRBV2,TGTGCCAGCAGTGAAGCGCGCGGTTACTACGAGCAGTACTTC,CASSEARGYYEQYF
TRBJ2-7,.,.,TRBV7-3,TGTGCCAGCAGCACCGGGACCTCGCCCGAGCAGTACTTC,CASSTGTSPEQYF
TRBJ2-3,.,.,TRBV28,TGTGCCAGCAGTTTATTAAGCGGTTACTTCGCGCAGTATTTT,CASSLLSGYFAQYF
TRBJ1-1,.,.,TRBV6-5,TGTGCCAGCAGTTACTCGCGACAGGCCGGGAACACTGAAGCTTTCTTT,CASSYSRQAGNTEAFF
TRBJ2-5,once,.,TRBV18,TGTGCCAGCTCACCGAAACAGAAGGGACGGAACCAAGAGACCCAGTACTTC,CASSPKQKGRNQETQYF
TRBJ2-1,.,.,TRBV7-9,TGTGCCAGCAGTCCCAAGAATGAGCAGTTCTTC,CASSPKNEQFF
TRBJ2-7,.,TRBD1,TRBV4-3,TGCGCCAGCAGCCGTGGGACAGTCCTTACCTACGAGCAGTACTTC,CASSRGTVLTYEQYF
TRBJ1-2,.,.,TRBV5-5,TGTGCCAGCAGCGCGTTAGGGGTTATTGAGGGGGGCTACACCTTC,CASSALGVIEGGYTF
TRBJ2-7,.,.,TRBV29-1,TGCAGCGTTGAAAGCGACAGGTCTTACGAGCAGTACTTC,CSVESDRSYEQYF
TRBJ2-2,.,TRBD2,TRBV5-8,TGTGCCAGCCCTTGGTTAGACGGCGGGAGGGCCCCCATCGGGGAGCTGTTTTTT,CASPWLDGGRAPIGELFF
TRBJ1-5,.,.,TRBV4-2,TGTGCCAGCAGCCCCCCTGGGATAGGGGGCAATCAGCCCCAGCATTTT,CASSPPGIGGNQPQHF
TRBJ2-7,.,TRBD2,TRBV11-2,TGTGCCAGCAGCTTTCGGACTAGCGGGAGTTCCCCCTCCTACGAGCAGTACTTC,CASSFRTSGSSPSYEQYF
TRBJ2-1,.,.,TRBV5-1,TGCGCCAGCAGCAGACTACTAGGAAACAATGAGCAGTTCTTC,CASSRLLGNNEQFF
TRBJ2-7,.,.,TRBV18,TGTGCCAGCTCACTATTGAACGACGAGCAGTACTTC,CASSLLNDEQYF
TRBJ1-2,few,.,TRBV6-5,TGTGCCAGCAGTTACGGGTGGGACTATGGCTACACCTTC,CASSYGWDYGYTF
TRBJ2-5,.,TRBD2,TRBV30,TGTGCCTGGAGTCACGGACTAGCGGGAGCAGAGACCCAGTACTTC,CAWSHGLAGAETQYF
TRBJ1-2,.,.,TRBV27,TGTGCCAGCAGTGCGAAAGGTCGGGGCTACACCTTC,CASSAKGRGYTF
TRBJ2-1,.,TRBD2,TRBV27,TGTGCCAGCAGTATACTAGCGGGAGGCTACAATGAGCAGTTCTTC,CASSILAGGYNEQFF
TRBJ2-1,.,TRBD2,TRBV4-1,TGCGCCAGCAGCCCCAACCGCGGGAGTCCCTACAATGAGCAGTTCTTC,CASSPNRGSPYNEQFF
TRBJ2-7,once,.,TRBV27,TGTGCCAGCAGTTTTGTGGGAGAGAGCTCCTACGAGCAGTACTTC,CASSFVGESSYEQYF
TRBJ2-2,.,.,TRBV4-1,TGCGCCAGCAGCCAAGGGACAGAGGAGCTGTTTTTT,CASSQGTEELFF